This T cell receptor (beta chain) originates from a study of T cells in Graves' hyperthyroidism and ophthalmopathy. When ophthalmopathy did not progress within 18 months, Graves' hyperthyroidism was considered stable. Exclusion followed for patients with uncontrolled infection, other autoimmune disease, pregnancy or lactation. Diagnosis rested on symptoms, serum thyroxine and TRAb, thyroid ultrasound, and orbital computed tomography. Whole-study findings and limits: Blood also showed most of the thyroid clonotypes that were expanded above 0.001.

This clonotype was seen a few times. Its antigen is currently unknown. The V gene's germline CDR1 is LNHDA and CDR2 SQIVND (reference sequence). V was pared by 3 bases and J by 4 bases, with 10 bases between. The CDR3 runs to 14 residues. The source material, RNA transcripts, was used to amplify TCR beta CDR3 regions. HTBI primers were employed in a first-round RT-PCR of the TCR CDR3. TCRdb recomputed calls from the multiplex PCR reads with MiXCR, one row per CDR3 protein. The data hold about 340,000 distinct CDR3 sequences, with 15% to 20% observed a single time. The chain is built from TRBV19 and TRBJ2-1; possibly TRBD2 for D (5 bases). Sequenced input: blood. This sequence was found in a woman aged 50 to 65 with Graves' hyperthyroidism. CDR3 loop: CASSIRTSYNEQFF. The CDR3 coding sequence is TGTGCCAGTAGTATCCGGACTTCTTACAATGAGCAGTTCTTC.